This T cell receptor (beta chain) appears in the sequencing data of a study of CD8+ T cells in alopecia areata. Study as a whole: Tofacitinib continued for 6 to 18 months and was then withheld for 6 months. Study-wide results and caveats: Normal scalp showed lower clonality than lesional scalp, especially alopecia totalis/universalis.

Sampling of alopecia areata patients yielded lesional scalp punch biopsies as well as peripheral blood. From PBMCs, CD4+ and CD8+ T cells were sorted. Sequencing templates came from extracted RNA that was reverse transcribed into cDNA. Repertoires were generated with immunoSEQ multiplex PCR, while TCRdb's copy carries only in-frame clones and drops some. Of some 150,000 clones in the sample, more than 45% are singletons; the top ten hold roughly a fifth. V dropped 2 bases and J dropped 2 bases, with 12 bases sitting between them. This CDR3 contains 15 residues. Germline V gene sequence: CDR1 PRHDT, CDR2 FYEKMQ (reference sequence). For this clone: Its antigen remains unidentified.

This receptor was identified in a human donor with alopecia areata. This sequence joins TRBV13 and TRBJ1-2; D not certain. The sequences come from CD8+ T cells sorted from blood, collected at week 0. CDR3 sequence: CASSLSRNLNYGYTF. The CDR3 bases are TGTGCCAGCAGCTTAAGTAGGAACCTAAACTATGGCTACACCTTC.